This T cell receptor (beta chain) was recorded in a study of blood T cell repertoires in COVID-19. Study-wide background: Whether acute or convalescent, the COVID-19 samples came from the United States, Italy and Spain.

Germline CDR1 is LNHNV and CDR2 is YYDKDF (reference sequence). V lost 3 bases, J lost 12 bases, and 12 bases stayed unmatched. The CDR3 is 14 residues long. The protocol was immunoSEQ multiplex PCR, while the TCRdb copy is restricted to in-frame clones and leaves out a portion. The table records 25,000 to 30,000 clones, roughly 90% of them present only once. The chain carries TRBV15 and TRBJ2-5; 8 bases line up with TRBD2. This clonotype was obtained from a human donor in a cohort sampled during active COVID-19. The sequenced sample consisted of peripheral blood. The CDR3 loop reads CATSRERAGGIKYF. The CDR3 bases are TGTGCCACCAGCAGGGAGAGGGCGGGGGGCATTAAGTACTTC.